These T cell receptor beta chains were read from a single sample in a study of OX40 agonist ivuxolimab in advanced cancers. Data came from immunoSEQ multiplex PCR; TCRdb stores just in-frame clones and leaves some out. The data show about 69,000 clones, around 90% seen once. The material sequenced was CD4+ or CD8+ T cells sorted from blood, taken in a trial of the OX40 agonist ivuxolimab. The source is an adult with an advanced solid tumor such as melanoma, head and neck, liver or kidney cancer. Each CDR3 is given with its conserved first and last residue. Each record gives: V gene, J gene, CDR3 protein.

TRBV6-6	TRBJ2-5	CASSWSGGVQETQYF
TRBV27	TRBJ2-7	CASSLLDPSYEQYF
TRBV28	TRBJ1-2	CASSLGTGPYGYTF
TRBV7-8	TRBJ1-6	CASSLNWGNSPLHF
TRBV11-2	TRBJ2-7	CASSSGPLYEQYF
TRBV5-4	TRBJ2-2	CASSLSLATGELFF
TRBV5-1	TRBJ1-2	CASSLGDDYGYTF
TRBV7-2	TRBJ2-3	CASRRGTSTDTQYF
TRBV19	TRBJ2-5	CASSIGGGSGRAMETQYF
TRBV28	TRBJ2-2	CASSFPAPSGAGELFF
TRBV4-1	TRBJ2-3	CASSQESSGSYSDTQYF
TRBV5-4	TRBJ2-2	CASSAGLAGGPGELFF
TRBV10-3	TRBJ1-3	CAISLQGKGGNTIYF
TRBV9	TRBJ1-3	CASSVAPNRLFSGNTIYF
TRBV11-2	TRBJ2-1	CASRGLAGYNEQFF
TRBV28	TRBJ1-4	CASRIGTLLNEKLFF
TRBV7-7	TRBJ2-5	CASSRVVGETQYF
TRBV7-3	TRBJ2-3	CASSLVATSTDTQYF
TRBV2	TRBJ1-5	CASRGTGLLNQPQHF
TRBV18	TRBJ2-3	CASSPLSSGITDTQYF
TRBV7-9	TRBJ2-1	CASSLDGSGNEQFF
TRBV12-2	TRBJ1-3	CASRSGTGDTIYF
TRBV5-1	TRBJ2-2	CASRLIAGRAGELFF
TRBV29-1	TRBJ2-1	CSVEGTSGLYNEQFF
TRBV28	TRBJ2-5	CASTRDRVFETQYF
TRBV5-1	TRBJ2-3	CASSPMLRTSGRAADTQYF
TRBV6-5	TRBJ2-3	CASGRGGLGPDTQYF
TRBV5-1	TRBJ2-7	CASSLASTTYEQYF
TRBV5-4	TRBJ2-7	CASSSGLSYEQYF
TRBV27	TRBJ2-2	CASSFGWGQYRNTGELFF
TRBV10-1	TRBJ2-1	CASRGQGEYNEQFF
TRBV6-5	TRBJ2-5	CASSYGETQHF
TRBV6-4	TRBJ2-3	CASSDSRVSTDTQYF
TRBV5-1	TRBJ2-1	CASSLAGDGYNEQFF
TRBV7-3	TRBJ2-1	CASSLGNEQFF
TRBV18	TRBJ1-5	CASSGDGTYRSQHF
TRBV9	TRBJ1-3	CASSPAVGNTIYF
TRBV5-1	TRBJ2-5	CASSSQETQYF
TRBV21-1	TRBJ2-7	CASSKREGRVREQYF
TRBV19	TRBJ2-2	CASSIETAVGTGELFF
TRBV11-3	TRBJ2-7	CASGDYEQYF
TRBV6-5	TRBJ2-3	CASSYSGRDTDTQYF
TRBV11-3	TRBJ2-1	CASSYRIGRSNEQFF
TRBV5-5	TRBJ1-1	CASSLVRGGGEAFF
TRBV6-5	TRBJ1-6	CASTPGGQLNSPLHF
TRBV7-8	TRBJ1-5	CASSLGGPKQPQHF
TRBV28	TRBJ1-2	CASSLDGNFYGYTF
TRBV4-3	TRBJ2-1	CASSQRDSSSYNEQFF
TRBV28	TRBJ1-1	CASRLTQRGTGRNTEAFF
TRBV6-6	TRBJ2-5	CASSYMRETQYF
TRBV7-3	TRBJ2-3	CASSLGWGMDTQYF